This T cell receptor (beta chain) was found in a study of cytomegalovirus exposure and HLA in healthy donors. PCR involved 60 Vbeta and 13 Jbeta primers. Sequenced by immunoSEQ multiplex PCR; TCRdb stores in-frame clones only, minus some. The table lists 200,000 to 250,000 clones, 82% of them singletons. General study points: There was a cluster of highly shared sequence variants that was likely a sequencing artifact. Clonal expansion, a later analysis showed, was greater in HLA-associated TCR beta chains than in equally common others. TCR beta V- and J-gene trimming was later associated with a missense DCLRE1C variant.

In regard to this clone: Its antigen is still unknown.

This CDR3 has 17 amino acids. Germline CDR1 and CDR2: MRHNA and SNTAGT. V lost 1 base, J lost 6 bases, and 9 bases stayed unmatched. The receptor's source is a woman aged 40 to 49 in good health and CMV-seropositive. The V gene is TRBV6-4, the J gene TRBJ2-7, with 13 bases fitting TRBD2. Sample: PBMCs. In nucleotides, the CDR3 is TGTGCCAGCAGTGACTTTACTAGCGGGGGGGCCCGATGCGAGCAGTACTTC. Protein product: CASSDFTSGGARCEQYF.